Only a few counts were recorded for the clone carrying this TCR beta chain. Participants were aged about 18 to 100 years from approximately 23 US areas. These data come from a study of blood T cell repertoires in COVID-19. This CDR3 is built from 13 residues. V lost 7 bases and J lost 1, with 10 bases in between. Germline V gene lookup returns CDR1 MGHDK and CDR2 SYGVNS. The protocol was immunoSEQ multiplex PCR, while the TCRdb copy is restricted to in-frame clones and leaves out a portion. Among roughly 500,000 clones listed, around nine tenths were seen once. The source material was PBMCs or T cells enriched from blood (not recorded which). The TCR sequence derives from a woman between 40 and 50 years old who had recovered from COVID-19. V and J are TRBV25-1 and TRBJ1-1; tentatively, D is TRBD1 (5 bases). The CDR3: CASNPTGNTEAFF. The CDR3, as DNA: TGTGCCAGCAACCCTACAGGGAACACTGAAGCTTTCTTT.